The 18 T cell receptor beta chains in this list originate from one sample, sequenced in a study of T cells in Graves' hyperthyroidism and ophthalmopathy. Researchers amplified the TCR beta CDR3 regions from RNA transcripts. Carried out on the TCR CDR3, a first-round RT-PCR used the HTBI primer set. MiXCR, applied by TCRdb to the multiplex PCR reads, yields one record per CDR3 protein. The table records 640,000 or so distinct CDR3 sequences, over 12% of them present only once. Specimen: blood. These receptors were taken from a middle-aged woman with Graves' ophthalmopathy.

This clonotype was seen more than once but under ten times. CDR3 protein: CASSQGPTGSLAGELFF. The DNA of the CDR3 is TGCGCCAGCAGCCAAGGGCCAACAGGGAGCTTGGCCGGGGAGCTGTTTTTT. This chain uses TRBV4-3 with TRBJ2-2; TRBD1 might be the D (6 bases). Germline CDR1 LGHNA, CDR2 YSLEER. V was trimmed by 1 base and J by 6 bases, leaving 18 bases between them. The length of the CDR3 is 17 residues.

This clonotype was seen ten or more times. The chain combines TRBV30 with TRBJ2-5; D remains ambiguous. V was shortened by 2 bases and J by 5 bases, with 9 bases between the two germline ends. The V gene's germline CDR1 is GTSNPN and CDR2 SVGIG (reference sequence). The CDR3 length is 12 residues. The chain's CDR3 is CAWSWDFETQYF. The DNA for the CDR3 is TGTGCCTGGAGTTGGGATTTCGAGACCCAGTACTTC.

This clonotype was detected ten times or more. V usage is TRBV5-1 and J usage is TRBJ2-1; D is possibly TRBD1 (5 bases). This CDR3 region has 12 residues. Germline V gives CDR1 SGHRS, CDR2 YFSETQ. Trimming removed 2 bases at V and 8 bases at J, with 8 bases between. The CDR3 loop reads CASSLGVDEQFF. The CDR3 DNA follows: TGCGCCAGCAGCTTAGGGGTAGATGAGCAGTTCTTC.

V usage is TRBV5-6 and J usage is TRBJ2-5; D is unresolved. The CDR3 totals 13 residues. The germline gives CDR1 SGHDT, CDR2 YYEEEE. V lost 3 bases and J 7 bases, leaving 13 bases between the germline ends. The CDR3 here is CASSSRTVSTQYF. The CDR3 DNA is TGTGCCAGCAGCTCTCGGACGGTCTCGACCCAGTACTTC.

This clonotype turned up a few times. The genes are TRBV3-1 and TRBJ2-7; TRBD2 aligns across 13 bases. CDR3 length equals 16 residues. The germline V gene encodes CDR1 LGHDT and CDR2 YNNKEL (reference sequence). Losses at the gene ends were 4 bases for V and 3 bases for J; bases not matched to a gene: 6. The DNA of the CDR3 is TGTGCCAGCAGCCCCGGACTAGCGGGAGAGAGCTACGAGCAGTACTTC. Translated: CASSPGLAGESYEQYF.

In its sample, this clonotype was seen a few times. The chain joins TRBV18 to TRBJ2-2; D gene uncertain. The V gene lost 2 bases and the J gene lost 3 bases, with 10 bases spanning the gap. This CDR3 has 15 amino acids. Germline V gene lookup returns CDR1 KGHSH and CDR2 LQKENI. CDR3 DNA sequence: TGTGCCAGCTCACCAGGTCGCACTCACACCGGGGAGCTGTTTTTT. This sequence encodes CASSPGRTHTGELFF.

This clonotype was detected only a few times. The CDR3 here is CASSLTRQGASHEQYF. CDR3 nucleotide sequence: TGTGCCAGCAGTTTGACCAGACAGGGGGCGAGCCACGAGCAGTACTTC. The chain carries TRBV27 and TRBJ2-7; 10 bases match TRBD1. Germline CDR1 and CDR2: MNHEY and SMNVEV (reference sequence). Germline trimming cut 3 bases from V and 5 bases from J; bases unmatched to any gene: 10. The CDR3 spans 16 residues.

In its sample, this clonotype was seen many times. The rearrangement joins TRBV15 to TRBJ1-6; D not resolved. Trimming removed 0 bases at V and 6 bases at J, with 12 bases between. The length of the CDR3 is 16 residues. Germline V gene lookup returns CDR1 LNHNV and CDR2 YYDKDF (reference sequence). CDR3 in amino acids: CATSREGGIGNSPLHF. CDR3 DNA: TGTGCCACCAGCAGAGAAGGCGGGATTGGTAATTCACCCCTCCACTTT.

This clonotype was observed a handful of times. This chain links TRBV7-6 with TRBJ1-5; D is unresolved. Per the germline V gene, CDR1 is SGHVS and CDR2 is FNYEAQ. The CDR3 is 13 amino acids. Trimming removed 5 bases from V and 0 bases from J, with 5 bases in between. The CDR3 DNA reads as TGTGCCAGCAGCGGTAATAGCAATCAGCCCCAGCATTTT. Its translation is CASSGNSNQPQHF.

V gene TRBV3-1 combines with J gene TRBJ1-2; D unclear. The CDR3 is made up of 15 amino acids. V was cut by 1 base and J by 4 bases, with 13 bases left in between. Germline loops: CDR1 LGHDT, CDR2 YNNKEL (reference sequence). The DNA of the CDR3 is TGTGCCAGCAGCCAAGCGGCTGTAGGCAGCTATGGCTACACCTTC. Protein sequence: CASSQAAVGSYGYTF.

This clonotype was recorded at least ten times. The chain couples TRBV12-3 or TRBV12-4 to TRBJ1-1; D gene ambiguous. Trimming left V 6 bases short and J 8 bases short, with 13 bases between. This CDR3 has 12 amino acids. The CDR3 DNA sequence: TGTGCCAGCAGCTTACCCCCCGGGGAAGCTTTCTTT. Residues: CASSLPPGEAFF.

This clonotype was found many times. The chain is built from TRBV9 and TRBJ2-2; D perhaps matches TRBD2 (6 bases). The CDR3 is 14 amino acids. Germline V lookup: CDR1 SGDLS, CDR2 YYNGEE. The germline V and J ends were trimmed by 4 bases and 7 bases, with 14 bases remaining between them. This CDR3 reads CASSLYGGGGELFF. In DNA form, the CDR3 reads TGTGCCAGCAGCTTATACGGGGGAGGCGGGGAGCTGTTTTTT.

The chain links TRBV20-1 to TRBJ1-5, with D possibly TRBD1 on 6 matching bases. The V end lost 6 bases, the J end lost 2 bases, and 17 bases lay between the germline ends. The CDR3 spans 15 residues. The germline V gene has CDR1 DFQATT and CDR2 SNEGSKA (reference sequence). The CDR3 DNA reads as TGCAGTGCCCCCGAAGGGGGGAGGGGCAATCAGCCCCAGCATTTT. This gives the protein CSAPEGGRGNQPQHF.

As DNA, the CDR3 is TGTGCCAGCAGTTTCGGGACAGACTATAGCAATCAGCCCCAGCATTTT. This translates into CASSFGTDYSNQPQHF. V and J are TRBV6-2 or TRBV6-3 and TRBJ1-5; 7 bases map to TRBD1. Germline values: CDR1 MNHEY, CDR2 SVGEGT. The CDR3 has 16 residues. The trim removed 4 bases at V and 0 bases at J, leaving 6 bases unmatched.

The gene calls are TRBV7-3 and TRBJ2-3, with D unclear. CDR3 length: 16 residues. Germline lookup yields CDR1 SGHTA and CDR2 FQGTGA. The V gene lost 3 bases and the J gene lost 2 bases, with 15 bases spanning the gap. The CDR3: CASSLGNLRDTDTQYF. In nucleotides, the CDR3 is TGTGCCAGCAGCTTGGGTAACCTCAGAGACACAGATACGCAGTATTTT.

The table lists this clonotype with many counts. The gene calls are TRBV20-1 and TRBJ2-5, with 8 bases aligning to TRBD1. Germline loops: CDR1 DFQATT, CDR2 SNEGSKA (reference sequence). This CDR3 spans 13 amino acids. V was clipped by 5 bases and J by 8 bases; unmatched bases: 10. DNA of the CDR3: TGCAGTGCTCCGGGGGCGGACAGGGAAACCCAGTACTTC. Residues: CSAPGADRETQYF.

This clonotype was recorded at least ten times. The gene calls are TRBV12-5 and TRBJ1-1; D unresolved. CDR1 and CDR2 (germline): LGHNT, FRNRAP. V was pared by 3 bases and J by 3 bases, with 17 bases between. This CDR3 is 16 amino acids long. The CDR3 DNA follows: TGTGCTAGTGGTTTTGCCTATGCCGGGCCAGACACTGAAGCTTTCTTT. It encodes CASGFAYAGPDTEAFF.

This clonotype was seen a few times. The gene calls are TRBV4-1 and TRBJ1-1, with a weak D call TRBD1 (6 bases). The ends were cut back, 3 bases at V and 11 bases at J, with 16 bases in the middle. Germline V lookup: CDR1 MGHRA, CDR2 YSYEKL. This CDR3 is 13 amino acids long. Here the CDR3 DNA reads TGCGCCAGCAGCCAGTCGCGGGGGGCAGGGGCTTTCTTT. It is translated as CASSQSRGAGAFF.